The 19 T cell receptor beta chains below all came from one sample that was sequenced in a study of shared clonotypes between healthy human individuals. TCRdb's table, derived via immunoSEQ multiplex PCR, lists solely in-frame clones and lacks some. This sample carries some 500,000 clones, about 96% of them seen once, and the ten largest clones take about 0.064%. Material for sequencing was naive CD4+ T cells sorted from blood. Sample subset: CD45RA+ positively selected. The receptors originated from a woman in her 30s in good health.

This chain joins TRBV7-3 and TRBJ2-1; perhaps TRBD2 as D (6 bases). V lost 1 base, J lost 8 bases, and 9 bases lay in between. Germline values: CDR1 SGHTA, CDR2 FQGTGA. This CDR3 spans 13 amino acids. The CDR3 protein is CASSLMGGHEQFF. CDR3 sequence (DNA): TGTGCCAGCAGCTTAATGGGAGGTCATGAGCAGTTCTTC.

This sequence joins TRBV5-1 and TRBJ2-7; D possibly corresponds to TRBD1 (6 bases). V was trimmed by 7 bases and J by 0 bases, leaving 14 bases between them. The CDR3 consists of 14 residues. Germline CDR1 is SGHRS and CDR2 is YFSETQ. The CDR3 DNA reads as TGCGCCAGCGGAAGGGGGTCCGGCTCCTACGAGCAGTACTTC. Amino acid sequence: CASGRGSGSYEQYF. The entire variable domain, with the rest obtained from reference TRBV5-1 and TRBJ2-7, is as follows: KAGVTQTPRYLIKTRGQQVTLSCSPISGHRSVSWYQQTPGQGLQFLFEYFSETQRNKGNFPGRFSGRQFSNSRSEMNVSTLELGDSALYLCASGRGSGSYEQYFGPGTRLTVT.

V and J are TRBV5-1 and TRBJ2-1, with 9 nucleotides matching TRBD1. V lost 4 bases and J lost 0; bases outside the gene matches: 2. The CDR3 runs to 15 residues. The germline V gene encodes CDR1 SGHRS and CDR2 YFSETQ. The DNA for the CDR3 is TGCGCCAGCAGCAAGGGACAGGGCTCCTACAATGAGCAGTTCTTC. Translation gives CASSKGQGSYNEQFF.

The rearrangement joins TRBV30 to TRBJ2-2; TRBD2 matches 8 bases. The CDR3 is 15 amino acids. Looked up from germline, CDR1 is GTSNPN and CDR2 is SVGIG (reference sequence). The V segment lost 1 base and the J segment 8 bases; nucleotides outside the gene matches: 9. The CDR3 is CAWSGGTRSSGELFF. The CDR3 DNA sequence: TGTGCCTGGAGTGGGGGGACTAGGAGTTCAGGGGAGCTGTTTTTT.

This chain links TRBV18 with TRBJ1-5; possibly TRBD1 for D (6 bases). This CDR3 region has 14 residues. Trimming left V 3 bases short and J 3 bases short, with 9 bases between. Looked up from germline, CDR1 is KGHSH and CDR2 is LQKENI. The CDR3 DNA is TGTGCCAGCTCACCTGGGGGGGCCAATCAGCCCCAGCATTTT. Protein sequence: CASSPGGANQPQHF.

The chain joins TRBV18 to TRBJ2-1; 10 nucleotides line up with TRBD2. The CDR3 sequence is 15 residues long. The germline V gene encodes CDR1 KGHSH and CDR2 LQKENI. Trimming removed 3 bases from V and 7 bases from J; junction bases left unmatched: 6. CDR3 coding DNA: TGTGCCAGCTCACCGTCTAGCGGGAGTCGAAATGAGCAGTTCTTC. Amino acid sequence: CASSPSSGSRNEQFF.

The rearrangement uses TRBV28 and TRBJ1-4, with 7 bases matching TRBD1. This CDR3 is built from 14 residues. The germline V gene encodes CDR1 MDHEN and CDR2 SYDVKM. The V gene end was trimmed by 8 bases and the J gene end by 2 bases; junction bases not matched to a gene: 5. CDR3 nucleotide sequence: TGTGCCAGCGGAACGACAGGGACTAATGAAAAACTGTTTTTT. This sequence encodes CASGTTGTNEKLFF. The full variable domain, with the rest looked up from reference TRBV28 and TRBJ1-4, is DVKVTQSSRYLVKRTGEKVFLECVQDMDHENMFWYRQDPGLGLRLIYFSYDVKMKEKGDIPEGYSVSREKKERFSLILESASTNQTSMYLCASGTTGTNEKLFFGSGTQLSVL.

The rearrangement links TRBV19 to TRBJ1-1, with D unclear. Per germline, CDR1 LNHDA and CDR2 SQIVND (reference sequence). V was pared by 3 bases and J by 1 base, with 12 bases between. The CDR3 loop spans 15 amino acids. This chain's CDR3 is CASSISSVGNTEAFF. The CDR3, as DNA: TGTGCCAGTAGTATTTCTTCCGTAGGGAACACTGAAGCTTTCTTT.

The chain joins TRBV11-1 to TRBJ2-7; 7 bases are a match to TRBD1. CDR1 and CDR2 (germline): SGHAT, FQDESV (reference sequence). This CDR3 is built from 13 residues. V lost 5 bases, J lost 5 bases, and 6 bases stayed unmatched. CDR3 residues: CASSLDRVHEQYF. The CDR3, as DNA: TGTGCCAGCAGCCTAGACAGGGTCCACGAGCAGTACTTC. The complete variable domain, with remaining parts taken from reference TRBV11-1 and TRBJ2-7, reads EAEVAQSPRYKITEKSQAVAFWCDPISGHATLYWYRQILGQGPELLVQFQDESVVDDSQLPKDRFSAERLKGVDSTLKIQPAELGDSAMYLCASSLDRVHEQYFGPGTRLTVT.

The V gene is TRBV28, the J gene TRBJ1-5; D is unclear. Germline V CDR1 and CDR2: MDHEN, SYDVKM. The CDR3 has 17 residues. The V gene lost 6 bases and the J gene lost 0 bases, with 18 bases spanning the gap. The CDR3 region has the DNA TGTGCCAGCAGAACCCCCCGCCGGGATTATAGCAATCAGCCCCAGCATTTT. Amino acids: CASRTPRRDYSNQPQHF. Together with reference TRBV28 and TRBJ1-5, the CDR3 gives the full variable domain: DVKVTQSSRYLVKRTGEKVFLECVQDMDHENMFWYRQDPGLGLRLIYFSYDVKMKEKGDIPEGYSVSREKKERFSLILESASTNQTSMYLCASRTPRRDYSNQPQHFGDGTRLSIL.

The chain links TRBV5-6 to TRBJ1-5; the match to TRBD1 covers 7 bases. V lost 0 bases to trimming and J lost 0 bases; unmatched junction nucleotides: 6. The CDR3 is 17 amino acids. Germline lookup yields CDR1 SGHDT and CDR2 YYEEEE. The CDR3 sequence: CASSLGGTAYSNQPQHF. CDR3 sequence (DNA): TGTGCCAGCAGCTTGGGAGGGACAGCCTATAGCAATCAGCCCCAGCATTTT.

CDR3 DNA: TGTGCCAGCAGTGAATCTGGCAGGGGTGACTATGGCTACACCTTC. Its protein is CASSESGRGDYGYTF. The V and J genes are TRBV2 and TRBJ1-2, with a possible D match to TRBD1 (6 bases). This CDR3 has 15 amino acids. Germline V lookup: CDR1 SNHLY, CDR2 FYNNEI. V was clipped by 2 bases and J by 3 bases, with 13 bases between them.

The gene calls are TRBV19 and TRBJ1-6; D is possibly TRBD1 (5 bases). From germline, CDR1 is LNHDA and CDR2 SQIVND (reference sequence). This CDR3 region has 15 residues. With 5 bases removed from V and 6 bases from J, the gap between germline ends came to 14 bases. The CDR3 loop is CASSPSPGLNSPLHF. Here the CDR3 DNA reads TGTGCCAGTAGTCCGTCACCGGGGCTTAATTCACCCCTCCACTTT.

The sample holds one count of this clone. J is TRBJ2-3 and V is TRBV7-2; either TRBD1 or TRBD2 may supply D (6 bases each). Germline V gene data show CDR1 as SGHTA and CDR2 as FQGNSA. The CDR3 has 13 residues. Trimming stripped 2 bases from V and 11 bases from J, with 14 bases between. DNA of the CDR3: TGTGCCAGCAGCTTAACTAGGGGGGAAGGGCAGTATTTT. Protein sequence: CASSLTRGEGQYF.

The CDR3, as DNA: TGTGCCAGCAGCTTCAGGGGAGATTTCCTGGTCGAGCAGTACTTC. It translates to CASSFRGDFLVEQYF. This chain connects TRBV7-9 to TRBJ2-7, with a possible D match to TRBD1 (6 bases). The germline gives CDR1 SEHNR, CDR2 FQNEAQ (reference sequence). Deletions cut 3 bases from V and 6 bases from J, with 18 bases between. The CDR3 is made up of 15 amino acids. The full variable domain, in which reference TRBV7-9 and TRBJ2-7 provide the parts outside the CDR3, is DTGVSQNPRHKITKRGQNVTFRCDPISEHNRLYWYRQTLGQGPEFLTYFQNEAQLEKSRLLSDRFSAERPKGSFSTLEIQRTEQGDSAMYLCASSFRGDFLVEQYFGPGTRLTVT.

The chain couples TRBV9 to TRBJ2-3; D remains unclear. The CDR3 runs 16 residues. From germline, CDR1 is SGDLS and CDR2 YYNGEE. V dropped 2 bases and J dropped 7 bases, with 20 bases sitting between them. CDR3 in amino acids: CASSVSSRASVNTQYF. In DNA form, the CDR3 reads TGTGCCAGCAGCGTCAGTAGTAGGGCCTCTGTGAATACGCAGTATTTT.

The V and J genes are TRBV5-1 and TRBJ2-5; D remains unclear. The V and J ends lost 5 bases and 7 bases respectively, with 15 bases between them. This CDR3 spans 13 amino acids. Germline CDR1 is SGHRS and CDR2 is YFSETQ. In nucleotides, the CDR3 is TGCGCCAGCAGTGCGTCCGCCCTGCGGACCCAGTACTTC. Its protein product is CASSASALRTQYF.

The chain is built from TRBV5-5 and TRBJ2-7; D remains unclear. The CDR3 totals 10 residues. The V gene's germline CDR1 is SGHKS and CDR2 YYEKEE (reference sequence). V was shortened by 5 bases and J by 6 bases, with 6 bases between the two germline ends. The DNA for the CDR3 is TGTGCCAGCAGTGGGTTCGAGCAGTACTTC. Translated: CASSGFEQYF.

The genes are TRBV6-5 and TRBJ2-7, with TRBD1 matching over 7 bases. The junction had 6 bases not matched to a gene; V was cut back by 4 bases and J by 3 bases. Germline lookup yields CDR1 MNHEY and CDR2 SVGAGI. This CDR3 has 14 amino acids. The CDR3 sequence is CASSFDRELYEQYF. The CDR3, as DNA: TGTGCCAGCAGTTTTGACAGGGAACTCTACGAGCAGTACTTC.